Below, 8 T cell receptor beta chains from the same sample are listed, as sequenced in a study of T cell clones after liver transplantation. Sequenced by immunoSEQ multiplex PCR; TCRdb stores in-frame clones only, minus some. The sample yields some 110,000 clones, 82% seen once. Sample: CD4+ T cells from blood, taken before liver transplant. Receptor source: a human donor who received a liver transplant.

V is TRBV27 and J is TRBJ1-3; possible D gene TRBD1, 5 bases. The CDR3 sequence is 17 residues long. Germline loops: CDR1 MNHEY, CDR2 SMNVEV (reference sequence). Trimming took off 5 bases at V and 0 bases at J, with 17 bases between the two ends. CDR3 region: CASSRGLQRASGNTIYF. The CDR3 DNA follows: TGTGCCAGCAGTCGGGGACTCCAAAGGGCCTCTGGAAACACCATATATTTT.

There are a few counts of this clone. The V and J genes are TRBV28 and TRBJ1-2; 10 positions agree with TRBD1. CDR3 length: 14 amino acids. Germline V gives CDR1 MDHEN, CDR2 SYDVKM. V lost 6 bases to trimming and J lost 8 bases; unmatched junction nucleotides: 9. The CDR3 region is CASRPQTGGGGYTF. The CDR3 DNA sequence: TGTGCCAGCAGACCCCAGACAGGGGGCGGGGGCTACACCTTC.

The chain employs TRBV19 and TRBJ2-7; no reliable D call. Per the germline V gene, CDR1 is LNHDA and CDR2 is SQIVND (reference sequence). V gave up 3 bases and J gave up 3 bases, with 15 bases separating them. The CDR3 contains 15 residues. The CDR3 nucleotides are TGTGCCAGTAGTATGAGAGGTCGCGGAAGCTACGAGCAGTACTTC. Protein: CASSMRGRGSYEQYF. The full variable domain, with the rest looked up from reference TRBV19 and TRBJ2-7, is DGGITQSPKYLFRKEGQNVTLSCEQNLNHDAMYWYRQDPGQGLRLIYYSQIVNDFQKGDIAEGYSVSREKKESFPLTVTSAQKNPTAFYLCASSMRGRGSYEQYFGPGTRLTVT.

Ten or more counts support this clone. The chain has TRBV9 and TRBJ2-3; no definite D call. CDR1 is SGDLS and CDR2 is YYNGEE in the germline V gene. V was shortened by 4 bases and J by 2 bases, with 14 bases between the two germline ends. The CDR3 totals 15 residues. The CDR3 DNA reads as TGTGCCAGCAGCTCCCGAGGCGATCCCACAGATACGCAGTATTTT. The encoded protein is CASSSRGDPTDTQYF. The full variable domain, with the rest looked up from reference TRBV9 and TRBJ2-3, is DSGVTQTPKHLITATGQRVTLRCSPRSGDLSVYWYQQSLDQGLQFLIQYYNGEERAKGNILERFSAQQFPDLHSELNLSSLELGDSALYFCASSSRGDPTDTQYFGPGTRLTVL.

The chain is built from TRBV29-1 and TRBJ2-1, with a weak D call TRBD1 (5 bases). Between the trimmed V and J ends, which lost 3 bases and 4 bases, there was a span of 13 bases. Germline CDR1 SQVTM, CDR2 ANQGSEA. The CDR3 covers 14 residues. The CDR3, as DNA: TGCAGCGTTGAGGCGCAGGGTCAGTACAATGAGCAGTTCTTC. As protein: CSVEAQGQYNEQFF.

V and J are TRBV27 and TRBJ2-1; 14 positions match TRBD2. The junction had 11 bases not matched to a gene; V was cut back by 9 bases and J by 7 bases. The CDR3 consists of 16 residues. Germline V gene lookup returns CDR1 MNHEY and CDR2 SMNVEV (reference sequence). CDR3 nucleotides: TGTGCCAGTACGACTAGCGGGAGGGGAGTGGGGAATGAGCAGTTCTTC. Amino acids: CASTTSGRGVGNEQFF.

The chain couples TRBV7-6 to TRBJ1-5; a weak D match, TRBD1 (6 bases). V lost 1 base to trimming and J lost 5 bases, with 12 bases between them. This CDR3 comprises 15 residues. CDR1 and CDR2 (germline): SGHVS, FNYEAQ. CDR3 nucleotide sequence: TGTGCCAGCAGCTTAGTGGGGGGGCAGGATCAGCCCCAGCATTTT. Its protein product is CASSLVGGQDQPQHF.

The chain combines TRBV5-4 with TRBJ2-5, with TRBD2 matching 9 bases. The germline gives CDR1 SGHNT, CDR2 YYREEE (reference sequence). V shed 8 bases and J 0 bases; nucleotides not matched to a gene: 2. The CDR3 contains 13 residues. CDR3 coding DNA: TGTGCCAGTTCTAGCGGGGACCAAGAGACCCAGTACTTC. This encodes CASSSGDQETQYF.